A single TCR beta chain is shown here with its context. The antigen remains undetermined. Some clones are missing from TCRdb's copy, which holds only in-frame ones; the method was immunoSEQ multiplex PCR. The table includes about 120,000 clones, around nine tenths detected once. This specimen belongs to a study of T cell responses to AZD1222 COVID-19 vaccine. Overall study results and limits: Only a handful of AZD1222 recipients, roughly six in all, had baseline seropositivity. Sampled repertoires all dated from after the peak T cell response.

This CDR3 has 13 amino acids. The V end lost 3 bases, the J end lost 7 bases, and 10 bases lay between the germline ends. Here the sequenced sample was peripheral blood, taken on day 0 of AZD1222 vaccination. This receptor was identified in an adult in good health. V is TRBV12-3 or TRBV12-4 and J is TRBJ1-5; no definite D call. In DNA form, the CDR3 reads TGTGCCAGCAGTTTTCGGGAGGGACAGCCCCAGCATTTT. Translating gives CASSFREGQPQHF.